This TCR beta chain is drawn from a study of CD8+ T cells in alopecia areata. Germline loops: CDR1 MNHEY, CDR2 SMNVEV (reference sequence). The ends lost 6 bases at V and 8 bases at J; junction bases unmatched: 6. The CDR3 totals 12 residues. Extracted RNA was reverse transcribed into cDNA, the sequencing template. Some clones are missing from TCRdb's copy, which holds only in-frame ones; the method was immunoSEQ multiplex PCR. Of approximately 82,000 clones listed, roughly 51% are singletons. V usage is TRBV27 and J usage is TRBJ1-1, with 7 bases fitting TRBD1. This TCR came from a human donor with alopecia areata. What was sequenced was NKG2D-high CD8+ T cells sorted from blood. The CDR3 coding sequence is TGTGCCAGCAGGGGGATACAGGGGGAAGCTTTCTTT. Amino acids: CASRGIQGEAFF.